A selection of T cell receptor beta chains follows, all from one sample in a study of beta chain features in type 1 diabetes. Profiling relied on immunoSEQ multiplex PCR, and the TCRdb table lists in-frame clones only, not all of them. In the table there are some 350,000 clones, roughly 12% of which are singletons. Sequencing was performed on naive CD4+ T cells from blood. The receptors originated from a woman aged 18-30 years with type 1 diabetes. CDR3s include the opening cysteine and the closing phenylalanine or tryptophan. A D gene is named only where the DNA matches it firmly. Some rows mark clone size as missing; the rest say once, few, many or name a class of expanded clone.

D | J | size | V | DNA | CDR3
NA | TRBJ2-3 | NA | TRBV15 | TGTGCCACCAGCGGGGCGCGGACTACCCTCAACACAGATACGCAGTATTTT | CATSGARTTLNTDTQYF
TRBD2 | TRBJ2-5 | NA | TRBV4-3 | TGCGCCAGCAGCCAAGATCAAGGGTTTACTAGCGGCAAAGAGACCCAGTACTTC | CASSQDQGFTSGKETQYF
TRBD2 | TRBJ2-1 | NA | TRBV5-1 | TGCGCCAGCAGCTTGGTCGCGGGAGCGGAATACAATGAGCAGTTCTTC | CASSLVAGAEYNEQFF
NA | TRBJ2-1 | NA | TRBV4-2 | TGTGCCAGCAGCCAAGCGGGGTACAATGAGCAGTTCTTC | CASSQAGYNEQFF
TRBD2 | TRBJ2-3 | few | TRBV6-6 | TGTGCCAGCAGATTCGGGACTAGCGTCACAGATACGCAGTATTTT | CASRFGTSVTDTQYF
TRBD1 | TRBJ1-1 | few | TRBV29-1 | TGCAGCGTCTGGACAGGGAAGAACACTGAAGCTTTCTTT | CSVWTGKNTEAFF
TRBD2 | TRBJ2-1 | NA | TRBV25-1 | TGTGCCAGCAGTCCCCCCGGGACTAGCGGAGCCAATGAGCAGTTCTTC | CASSPPGTSGANEQFF
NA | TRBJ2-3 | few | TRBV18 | TGTGCCAGCTCACCAGCGGCAGTAACAGATACGCAGTATTTT | CASSPAAVTDTQYF
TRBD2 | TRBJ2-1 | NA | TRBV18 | TGTGCCAGCTCAGCTAGCGGGAGTATCTACAATGAGCAGTTCTTC | CASSASGSIYNEQFF
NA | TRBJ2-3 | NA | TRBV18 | TGTGCCAGCTCACCGACAGCTAGCACAGATACGCAGTATTTT | CASSPTASTDTQYF
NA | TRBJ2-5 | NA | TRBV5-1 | TGCGCCAGCAGCTTGGTTGGAGAGAGGTGGGAGACCCAGTACTTC | CASSLVGERWETQYF
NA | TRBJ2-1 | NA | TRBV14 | TGTGCCAGCAGCCTGAGTTCACCCTACAATGAGCAGTTCTTC | CASSLSSPYNEQFF